The 11 T cell receptor beta chains below were found in one sample sequenced in a study of T cells after yellow fever vaccination. TCRdb fed the 5' RACE reads into MiXCR, producing one record per CDR3 protein. The table records over 300,000 distinct CDR3 sequences, around 3.6% of them present only once. Specimen: PBMCs, collected on the day of the yellow fever booster vaccination. The receptors derive from a man younger than 35 who received the YFV17D yellow fever vaccine.

This CDR3 is CASSPAQTGSDYGYTF. CDR3 nucleotide sequence: TGTGCCAGCAGTCCCGCCCAGACAGGGAGCGATTATGGCTACACCTTC. The rearrangement uses TRBV27 and TRBJ1-2; 7 nucleotides align to TRBD1. Germline V CDR1 and CDR2: MNHEY, SMNVEV (reference sequence). The CDR3 is made up of 16 amino acids. With 5 bases clipped from V and 5 bases from J, the junction kept 14 bases outside the gene matches.

This clonotype showed up just a few times. The J gene is TRBJ2-4, the V gene TRBV3-1; TRBD2 is a possible D gene (7 bases). The CDR3 has 15 amino acids. Germline lookup yields CDR1 LGHDT and CDR2 YNNKEL (reference sequence). The germline V and J ends were trimmed by 2 bases and 6 bases, with 14 bases remaining between them. In DNA form, the CDR3 reads TGTGCCAGCAGCCAAAGAGGGGGGGTCGGAAACATTCAGTACTTC. It is translated as CASSQRGGVGNIQYF.

This clonotype has a count of ten or more. This chain connects TRBV12-5 to TRBJ1-1, with D perhaps TRBD1 (6 bases). The V gene's germline CDR1 is LGHNT and CDR2 FRNRAP. CDR3 length: 13 residues. Deletions cut 2 bases from V and 10 bases from J, with 14 bases between. CDR3 sequence reads: CASGLTQGSRAFF. The CDR3 region has the DNA TGTGCTAGTGGTTTGACCCAGGGGAGTCGAGCTTTCTTT.

In this sample, this clonotype turned up a few times. J is TRBJ1-2 and V is TRBV3-1, with 7 positions matching TRBD1. With 3 bases clipped from V and 2 bases from J, the junction kept 6 bases outside the gene matches. CDR3 length: 15 amino acids. Looked up from germline, CDR1 is LGHDT and CDR2 is YNNKEL (reference sequence). In DNA, the CDR3 is TGTGCCAGCAGCCATCGGGCAGGGGGGAACTATGGCTACACCTTC. This encodes CASSHRAGGNYGYTF.

This clonotype has just a few counts. This rearrangement joins TRBV11-2 to TRBJ1-4, with D possibly TRBD1 on 5 matching bases. Germline V lookup: CDR1 SGHAT, CDR2 FQNNGV. V was cut by 6 bases and J by 7 bases, with 15 bases left in between. CDR3 length: 14 residues. CDR3 in amino acids: CASRRGGDGEKLFF. CDR3 in DNA: TGTGCCAGCAGGCGGGGAGGGGACGGTGAAAAACTGTTTTTT.

This clonotype occurred a few times. The V gene is TRBV29-1, the J gene TRBJ2-3; D may correspond to TRBD1 or TRBD2 (5 bases each). Trimming took off 3 bases at V and 4 bases at J, with 20 bases between the two ends. The CDR3 sequence is 16 residues long. Germline V gene sequence: CDR1 SQVTM, CDR2 ANQGSEA. The CDR3 protein is CSVETGTPPAPDTQYF. CDR3 sequence (DNA): TGCAGCGTTGAGACCGGGACCCCGCCCGCCCCAGATACGCAGTATTTT.

This clonotype showed up many times. This chain links TRBV7-2 with TRBJ1-3, with unresolved D. This CDR3 is built from 14 residues. Between the trimmed V and J ends, which lost 1 base and 9 bases, there was a span of 13 bases. In germline, CDR1 is SGHTA, CDR2 FQGNSA. The CDR3 loop reads CASSLGVGRLTIYF. The CDR3 nucleotides are TGTGCCAGCAGCTTAGGGGTAGGGCGGCTCACCATATATTTT.

This chain links TRBV6-5 with TRBJ2-5; D possibly matches TRBD1 or TRBD2 (5 bases each). Trimming shortened V by 6 bases and J by 4 bases, and 18 bases separated the two germline ends. The V gene's germline CDR1 is MNHEY and CDR2 SVGAGI. The CDR3 runs 15 residues. For the CDR3, the DNA is TGTGCCAGCAGCCCCTTGAGGACCGGGGCAGAGACCCAGTACTTC. Translation: CASSPLRTGAETQYF.

This sequence joins TRBV5-1 and TRBJ1-1; 9 bases map to TRBD1. CDR3 length: 15 amino acids. V was clipped by 3 bases and J by 4 bases; unmatched bases: 7. CDR1 and CDR2 from the germline V gene are SGHRS and YFSETQ. The CDR3 DNA reads TGCGCCAGCAGCTCGAGACAGGGGGTAGGCACTGAAGCTTTCTTT. Translated, it gives CASSSRQGVGTEAFF.

This clonotype was observed at least ten times. The chain combines TRBV20-1 with TRBJ2-1; TRBD2 agrees at 9 bases. CDR1 DFQATT and CDR2 SNEGSKA come from the germline V gene (reference sequence). After removal of 0 bases from V and 3 bases from J, the junction contained 9 bases not matched to a gene. The CDR3 covers 17 residues. For the CDR3, the DNA is TGCAGTGCTAGAGAGGAGGGGCTAGCGGGGAGCTACAATGAGCAGTTCTTC. It translates to CSAREEGLAGSYNEQFF.

In this sample, this clonotype turned up many times. The chain recombines TRBV5-1 with TRBJ2-2; the D call may be TRBD1 or TRBD2 (5 bases each). The V gene lost 2 bases and the J gene lost 6 bases, with 14 bases spanning the gap. Germline V gene lookup returns CDR1 SGHRS and CDR2 YFSETQ. The CDR3 spans 15 residues. CDR3 nucleotide sequence: TGCGCCAGCAGCTTAGCTGACCGGGACCCCGGGGAGCTGTTTTTT. Amino acids: CASSLADRDPGELFF.